This T cell receptor beta chain derives from a study of shared clonotypes between healthy human individuals. Study-wide results and caveats: Blood alone was sampled, and tissue repertoires likely differ.

All donors were healthy HIV-negative adults lacking recent acute infections or vaccinations. Every unsorted PBMC PCR replicate was loaded with around 290 ng DNA, approximately 30,000 T cell genomes. Generated by immunoSEQ multiplex PCR, the TCRdb table keeps only in-frame clones and is missing some. The sample yields hundreds of thousands of clones, 70% to 80% seen once. J gave up 10 bases and V 3 bases, and 3 bases lay outside the gene matches. Germline loops: CDR1 SNHLY, CDR2 FYNNEI. CDR3 length: 14 amino acids. About this clone itself: Its antigen remains unknown.

The receptor comes from a woman between 40 and 50 years old in good health. Some clones in this sample may be carry-over from other donors' samples. The sequenced material came from PBMCs. The rearrangement links TRBV2 to TRBJ2-1; TRBD2 aligns across 13 bases. DNA of the CDR3: TGTGCCAGCAGTGAGGGACTAGCGGGATTGGAGCAGTTCTTC. Protein: CASSEGLAGLEQFF.